The rows below give T cell receptor beta chains drawn from one sample of a study of blood T cell repertoires in COVID-19. Data came from immunoSEQ multiplex PCR; TCRdb stores just in-frame clones and leaves some out. The sample includes hundreds of thousands of clones, under 90% of them seen just once. The specimen was peripheral blood. These receptors all come from a woman aged 40-49 years with active or convalescent COVID-19. Each CDR3 is given with its conserved first and last residue. A D gene is named only where the DNA matches it firmly. Size tells how often a clone was seen (once, few, many) or the class of an expanded clone, and some rows leave it out.

D	size	V	J	CDR3	DNA
.	.	TRBV2	TRBJ1-4	CASQAAATNEKLFF	TGTGCCAGCCAGGCAGCCGCAACTAATGAAAAACTGTTTTTT
.	.	TRBV28	TRBJ2-1	CASRPSSYNEQFF	TGTGCCAGCAGACCGAGCTCCTACAATGAGCAGTTCTTC
TRBD2	once	TRBV4-3	TRBJ2-7	CASSQDGSGASYEQYF	TGCGCCAGCAGCCAAGATGGTAGCGGGGCCTCCTACGAGCAGTACTTC
TRBD1	.	TRBV7-2	TRBJ1-6	CASSLDRGHSPLHF	TGTGCCAGCAGCTTGGACAGGGGGCATTCACCCCTCCACTTT
.	.	TRBV4-1	TRBJ1-2	CASSQVPANYGYTF	TGCGCCAGCAGCCAAGTTCCGGCTAACTATGGCTACACCTTC
.	.	TRBV19	TRBJ1-1	CASSIDVAGFYTEAFF	TGTGCCAGTAGTATAGATGTGGCGGGATTTTACACTGAAGCTTTCTTT
TRBD1	.	TRBV5-6	TRBJ1-2	CASSLGWDRGYGYTF	TGTGCCAGCAGTTTGGGTTGGGACAGGGGCTATGGCTACACCTTC
TRBD1	.	TRBV5-1	TRBJ1-1	CASSSGQMNTEAFF	TGCGCCAGCAGCTCGGGACAGATGAACACTGAAGCTTTCTTT
.	.	TRBV2	TRBJ1-4	CASRPGNEKLFF	TGTGCCAGCAGGCCGGGGAATGAAAAACTGTTTTTT
.	.	TRBV12-5	TRBJ1-2	CASGSYSDGYTF	TGTGCTAGTGGTTCATATAGCGATGGCTACACCTTC
TRBD1	.	TRBV2	TRBJ2-1	CASSDLGTGDNEQFF	TGTGCCAGCAGTGACTTGGGGACAGGGGACAATGAGCAGTTCTTC
TRBD2	.	TRBV18	TRBJ2-7	CASSPLASGISYEQYF	TGTGCCAGCTCACCTCTAGCTAGCGGGATCTCCTACGAGCAGTACTTC
TRBD2	.	TRBV3-1/TRBV3-2	TRBJ2-5	CASSQESLLAALETQYF	TGTGCCAGCAGCCAAGAGAGTCTGCTAGCGGCTTTGGAGACCCAGTACTTC
.	.	TRBV23-1	TRBJ1-5	CASSQSATQIKPQHF	TGCGCCAGCAGTCAATCCGCGACACAAATTAAGCCCCAGCATTTT
TRBD1	.	TRBV7-8	TRBJ2-1	CASSSRDRYVGEQFF	TGTGCCAGCAGCTCGCGGGACAGGTACGTTGGTGAGCAGTTCTTC
.	.	TRBV30	TRBJ1-2	CAWSRWGTRVKSYGYTF	TGTGCCTGGAGTAGGTGGGGTACCAGGGTTAAGTCCTATGGCTACACCTTC
.	.	TRBV4-3	TRBJ2-7	CASSQGGGETFYEQYF	TGCGCCAGCAGCCAAGGGGGCGGGGAGACTTTCTACGAGCAGTACTTC
TRBD1	.	TRBV30	TRBJ1-4	CACHGGTGSEKLFF	TGTGCCTGTCATGGGGGGACAGGGAGCGAAAAACTGTTTTTT
TRBD1	.	TRBV12-5	TRBJ1-2	CASVKDRVITGYTF	TGTGCTAGTGTCAAGGACAGGGTCATCACCGGCTACACCTTC
TRBD2	.	TRBV7-9	TRBJ2-2	CASSLPGTSHTGELFF	TGTGCCAGCAGCTTACCCGGGACTAGCCACACCGGGGAGCTGTTTTTT
.	.	TRBV6-5	TRBJ1-2	CASSYMGDGYTF	TGTGCCAGCAGTTATATGGGAGATGGCTACACCTTC
TRBD1	.	TRBV6-5	TRBJ1-2	CASRRQGLAYGYTF	TGTGCCAGCAGACGACAGGGGCTCGCCTATGGCTACACCTTC
.	.	TRBV2	TRBJ2-5	CASSERTQETQYF	TGTGCCAGCAGTGAAAGAACTCAAGAGACCCAGTACTTC
.	.	TRBV18	TRBJ1-1	CASSPDAGHTEAFF	TGTGCCAGCTCACCAGACGCAGGTCACACTGAAGCTTTCTTT
TRBD1	.	TRBV7-8	TRBJ1-3	CASSGQGGRNTIYF	TGTGCCAGCAGCGGTCAGGGGGGTCGAAACACCATATATTTT
.	few	TRBV6-6	TRBJ2-5	CASTRTQETQYF	TGTGCCAGCACCAGGACACAAGAGACCCAGTACTTC
TRBD2	once	TRBV4-2	TRBJ2-3	CASSQDYRGGPPDTQYF	TGTGCCAGCAGCCAAGATTATCGGGGGGGGCCGCCAGATACGCAGTATTTT
TRBD2	.	TRBV24-1	TRBJ2-5	CATSDFTSGSGETQYF	TGTGCCACCAGTGATTTCACTAGCGGGAGTGGGGAGACCCAGTACTTC
TRBD1	.	TRBV27	TRBJ1-4	CASSVPTGTGVEKLFF	TGTGCCAGCAGCGTACCAACCGGGACAGGGGTTGAAAAACTGTTTTTT
TRBD1	.	TRBV9	TRBJ1-4	CASSIGTGSLFF	TGTGCCAGCAGCATCGGGACAGGGTCGCTGTTTTTT
.	once	TRBV9	TRBJ2-1	CASSVVASGLVEQFF	TGTGCCAGCAGCGTAGTGGCCAGCGGGCTCGTTGAGCAGTTCTTC
TRBD1	.	TRBV11-2	TRBJ2-2	CASSRDSPTNTGELFF	TGTGCCAGCAGCCGGGACAGCCCCACGAACACCGGGGAGCTGTTTTTT
.	.	TRBV5-4	TRBJ2-3	CASSGTVTDTQYF	TGTGCCAGCTCGGGGACTGTCACAGATACGCAGTATTTT
.	.	TRBV5-6	TRBJ1-2	CASSRGGYGYTF	TGTGCCAGCAGCCGGGGTGGCTATGGCTACACCTTC
.	.	TRBV5-1	TRBJ1-1	CASSFRQVGTEAFF	TGCGCCAGCAGCTTTAGACAGGTGGGCACTGAAGCTTTCTTT
TRBD1	.	TRBV7-2	TRBJ1-5	CASSLTGQDNQPQHF	TGTGCCAGCAGCTTAACGGGACAGGACAATCAGCCCCAGCATTTT
.	.	TRBV20-1	TRBJ1-1	CSARDRGLTFF	TGCAGTGCTAGAGATAGAGGGCTCACTTTCTTT
TRBD1	.	TRBV7-2	TRBJ1-2	CASSLNPSTGGLNYGYTF	TGTGCCAGCAGCTTAAATCCCTCGACAGGGGGGCTTAACTATGGCTACACCTTC
.	.	TRBV7-8	TRBJ2-5	CASSVLRTGETQYF	TGTGCCAGCAGCGTCCTCAGGACGGGGGAGACCCAGTACTTC
TRBD2	.	TRBV7-3	TRBJ2-3	CASSLLAVTDTQYF	TGTGCCAGCAGCTTGCTAGCGGTCACAGATACGCAGTATTTT
.	.	TRBV30	TRBJ1-4	CAWSRGQGGQKLFF	TGTGCCTGGAGTCGGGGACAAGGAGGTCAAAAACTGTTTTTT
.	.	TRBV4-2	TRBJ2-5	CASSQVPGTQETQYF	TGTGCCAGCAGCCAAGTTCCCGGGACACAAGAGACCCAGTACTTC
.	.	TRBV11-2	TRBJ1-1	CASSLVRGIANTEAFF	TGTGCCAGCAGCTTAGTCCGGGGGATTGCGAACACTGAAGCTTTCTTT
.	once	TRBV25-1	TRBJ1-1	CASSDLTTVGGTEAFF	TGTGCCAGCAGTGACCTTACTACGGTGGGAGGTACTGAAGCTTTCTTT
TRBD1	.	TRBV27	TRBJ1-2	CASRGPRMTGGRGPNYGYTF	TGTGCCAGCAGGGGGCCCCGGATGACAGGGGGAAGGGGCCCTAACTATGGCTACACCTTC
.	once	TRBV4-3	TRBJ2-3	CASSSRLQSTDTQYF	TGCGCCAGCAGCTCCCGACTACAAAGCACAGATACGCAGTATTTT
TRBD2	.	TRBV11-2	TRBJ2-1	CASSLDRSGRAPFF	TGTGCCAGCAGCTTAGATCGTAGCGGGAGGGCTCCGTTCTTC
.	.	TRBV4-1	TRBJ2-2	CASSQATRGELFF	TGCGCCAGCAGCCAAGCAACCCGGGGGGAGCTGTTTTTT
TRBD2	.	TRBV10-3	TRBJ2-3	CAIRSGTSGGSPQYF	TGTGCCATCAGGTCGGGGACTAGCGGGGGGAGCCCGCAGTATTTT
.	.	TRBV4-1	TRBJ2-3	CASSQERSDTQYF	TGCGCCAGCAGCCAAGAGAGGTCAGATACGCAGTATTTT
TRBD1	.	TRBV19	TRBJ1-5	CASSIFGDRVDQPQHF	TGTGCCAGTAGTATATTCGGGGACAGGGTAGATCAGCCCCAGCATTTT
.	.	TRBV7-2	TRBJ2-2	CASSPGLSNTGELFF	TGTGCCAGCAGCCCCGGACTATCTAACACCGGGGAGCTGTTTTTT
.	.	TRBV4-2	TRBJ2-1	CASSPTGPSYNEQFF	TGTGCCAGCAGCCCTACAGGGCCAAGTTACAATGAGCAGTTCTTC
TRBD1	.	TRBV10-3	TRBJ2-1	CAIRLDRGNEQFF	TGTGCCATCAGGTTGGACAGGGGCAATGAGCAGTTCTTC
.	.	TRBV6-5	TRBJ1-2	CASSPPDSPHGGYTF	TGTGCCAGCAGCCCCCCCGACAGCCCACATGGGGGCTACACCTTC
.	.	TRBV7-2	TRBJ1-6	CASSFRDSPLHF	TGTGCCAGCAGCTTCAGGGATTCACCCCTCCACTTT
.	few	TRBV27	TRBJ1-1	CASSSPSRRAEPEAFF	TGTGCCAGCAGTTCCCCTTCGCGCAGGGCTGAACCAGAAGCTTTCTTT
TRBD1	.	TRBV28	TRBJ2-7	CASRRQGGLDEQYF	TGTGCCAGCAGAAGACAGGGGGGATTGGACGAGCAGTACTTC